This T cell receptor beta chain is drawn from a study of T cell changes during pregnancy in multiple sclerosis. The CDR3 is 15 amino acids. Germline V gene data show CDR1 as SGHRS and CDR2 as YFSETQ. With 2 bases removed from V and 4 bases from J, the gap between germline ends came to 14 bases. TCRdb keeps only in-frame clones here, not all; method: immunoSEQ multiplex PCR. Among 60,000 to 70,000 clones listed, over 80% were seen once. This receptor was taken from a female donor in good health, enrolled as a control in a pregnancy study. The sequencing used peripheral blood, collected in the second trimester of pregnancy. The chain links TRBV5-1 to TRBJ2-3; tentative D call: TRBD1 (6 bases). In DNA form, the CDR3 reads TGCGCCAGCAGCTTAAGTGACAGACAGGCAGATACGCAGTATTTT. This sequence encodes CASSLSDRQADTQYF.